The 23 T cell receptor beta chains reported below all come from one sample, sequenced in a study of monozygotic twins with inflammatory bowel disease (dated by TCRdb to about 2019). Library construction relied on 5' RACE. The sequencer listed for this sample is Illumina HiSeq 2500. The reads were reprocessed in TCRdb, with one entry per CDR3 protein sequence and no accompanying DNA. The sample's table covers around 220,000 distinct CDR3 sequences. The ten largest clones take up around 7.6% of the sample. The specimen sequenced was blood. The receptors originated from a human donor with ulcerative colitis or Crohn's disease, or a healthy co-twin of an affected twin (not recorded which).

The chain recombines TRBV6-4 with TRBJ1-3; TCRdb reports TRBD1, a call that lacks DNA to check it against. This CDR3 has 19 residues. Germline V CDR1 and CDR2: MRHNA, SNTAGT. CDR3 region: CASTRGGQGRSSSGNTIYF.

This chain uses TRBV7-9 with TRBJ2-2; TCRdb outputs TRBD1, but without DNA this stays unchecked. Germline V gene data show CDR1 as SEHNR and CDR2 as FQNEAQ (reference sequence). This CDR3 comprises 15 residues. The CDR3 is CASSPGTAPTGELFF. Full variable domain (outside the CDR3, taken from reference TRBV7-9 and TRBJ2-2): DTGVSQNPRHKITKRGQNVTFRCDPISEHNRLYWYRQTLGQGPEFLTYFQNEAQLEKSRLLSDRFSAERPKGSFSTLEIQRTEQGDSAMYLCASSPGTAPTGELFFGEGSRLTVL.

CDR3: CASFQGPEAFF. The chain combines TRBV5-6 with TRBJ1-1; TCRdb selects TRBD1, and the lack of DNA leaves this call unchecked. CDR3 length: 11 amino acids. Germline lookup yields CDR1 SGHDT and CDR2 YYEEEE.

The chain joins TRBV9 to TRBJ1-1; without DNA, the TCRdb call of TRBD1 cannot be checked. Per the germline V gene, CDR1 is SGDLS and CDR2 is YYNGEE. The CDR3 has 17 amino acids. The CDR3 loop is CASSVATGDPQNTEAFF.

CDR3: CASSYTGEQFF. The chain joins TRBV7-2 to TRBJ2-1; without DNA, the TCRdb call of TRBD1 cannot be checked. The CDR3 contains 11 residues. CDR1 SGHTA and CDR2 FQGNSA come from the germline V gene.

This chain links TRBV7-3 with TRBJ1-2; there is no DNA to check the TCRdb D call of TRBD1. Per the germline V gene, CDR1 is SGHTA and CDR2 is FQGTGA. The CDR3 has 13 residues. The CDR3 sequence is CASSSRGGGGYTF.

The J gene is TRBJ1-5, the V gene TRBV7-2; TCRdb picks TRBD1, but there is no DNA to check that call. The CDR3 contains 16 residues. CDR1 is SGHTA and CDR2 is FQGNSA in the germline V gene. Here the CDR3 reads CASSLVLGQGNQPQHF.

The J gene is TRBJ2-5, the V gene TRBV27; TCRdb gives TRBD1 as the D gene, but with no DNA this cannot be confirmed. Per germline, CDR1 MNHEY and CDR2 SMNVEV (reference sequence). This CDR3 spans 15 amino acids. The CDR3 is CASSPTGAVQETQYF.

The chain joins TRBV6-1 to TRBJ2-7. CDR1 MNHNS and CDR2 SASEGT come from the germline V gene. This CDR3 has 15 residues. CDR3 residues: CASSQSSGSLYEQYF.

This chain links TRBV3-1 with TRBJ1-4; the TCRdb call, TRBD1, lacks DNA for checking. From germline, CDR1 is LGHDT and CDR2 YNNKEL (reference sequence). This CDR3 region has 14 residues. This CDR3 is CASSQDIVGYRMFF.

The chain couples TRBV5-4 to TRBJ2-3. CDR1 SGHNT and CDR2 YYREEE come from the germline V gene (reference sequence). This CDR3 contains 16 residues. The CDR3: CASSLYTAPSTDTQYF.

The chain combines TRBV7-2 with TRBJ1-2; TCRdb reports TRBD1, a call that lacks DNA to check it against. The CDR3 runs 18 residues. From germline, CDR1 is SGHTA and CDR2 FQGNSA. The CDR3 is CASSLAPAEGTTNYGYTF.

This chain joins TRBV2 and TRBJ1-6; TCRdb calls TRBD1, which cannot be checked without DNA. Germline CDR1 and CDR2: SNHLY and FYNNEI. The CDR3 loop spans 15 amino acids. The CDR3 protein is CASSDRTGYNSPLHF. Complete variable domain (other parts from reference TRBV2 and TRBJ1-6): EPEVTQTPSHQVTQMGQEVILRCVPISNHLYFYWYRQILGQKVEFLVSFYNNEISEKSEIFDDQFSVERPDGSNFTLKIRSTKLEDSAMYFCASSDRTGYNSPLHFGNGTRLTVT.

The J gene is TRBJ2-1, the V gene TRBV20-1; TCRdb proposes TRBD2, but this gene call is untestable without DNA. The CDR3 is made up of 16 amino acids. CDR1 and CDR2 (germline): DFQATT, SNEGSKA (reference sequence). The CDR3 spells CIPKPRGWRSYNEQFF.

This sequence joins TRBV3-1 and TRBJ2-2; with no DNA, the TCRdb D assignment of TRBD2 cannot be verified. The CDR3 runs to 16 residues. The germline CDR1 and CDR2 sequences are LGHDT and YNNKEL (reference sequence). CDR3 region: CASSQGPSGGTGELFF.

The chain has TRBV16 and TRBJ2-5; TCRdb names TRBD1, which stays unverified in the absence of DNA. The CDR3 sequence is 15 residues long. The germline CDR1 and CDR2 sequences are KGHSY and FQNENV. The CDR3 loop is CASSPSGVRRETQYF.

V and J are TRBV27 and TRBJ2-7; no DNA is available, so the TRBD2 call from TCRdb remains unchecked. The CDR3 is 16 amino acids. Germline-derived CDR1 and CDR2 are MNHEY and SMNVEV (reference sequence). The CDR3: CASSLLREGPAYEQYF.

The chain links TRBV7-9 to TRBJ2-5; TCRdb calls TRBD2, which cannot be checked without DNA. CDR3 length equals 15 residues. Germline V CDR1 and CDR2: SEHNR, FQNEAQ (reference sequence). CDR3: CASSFTGVLQETQYF.

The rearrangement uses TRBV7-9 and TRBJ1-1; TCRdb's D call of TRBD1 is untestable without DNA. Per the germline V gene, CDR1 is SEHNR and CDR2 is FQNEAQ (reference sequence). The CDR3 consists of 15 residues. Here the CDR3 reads CASSLESGGGTEAFF.

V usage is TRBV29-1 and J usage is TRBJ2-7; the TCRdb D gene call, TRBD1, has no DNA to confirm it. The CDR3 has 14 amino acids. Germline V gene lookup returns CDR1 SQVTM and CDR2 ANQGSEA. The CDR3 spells CSVRGLGDRYEQYF.

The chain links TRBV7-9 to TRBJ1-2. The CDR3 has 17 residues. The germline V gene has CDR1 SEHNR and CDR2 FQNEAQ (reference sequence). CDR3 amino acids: CASSYHRSPGLNYGYTF. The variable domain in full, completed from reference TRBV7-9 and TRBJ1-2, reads DTGVSQNPRHKITKRGQNVTFRCDPISEHNRLYWYRQTLGQGPEFLTYFQNEAQLEKSRLLSDRFSAERPKGSFSTLEIQRTEQGDSAMYLCASSYHRSPGLNYGYTFGSGTRLTVV.

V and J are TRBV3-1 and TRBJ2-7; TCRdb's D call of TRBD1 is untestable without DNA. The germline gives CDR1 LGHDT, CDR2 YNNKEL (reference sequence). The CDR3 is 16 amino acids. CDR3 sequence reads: CASSQDLATVSYEQYF.

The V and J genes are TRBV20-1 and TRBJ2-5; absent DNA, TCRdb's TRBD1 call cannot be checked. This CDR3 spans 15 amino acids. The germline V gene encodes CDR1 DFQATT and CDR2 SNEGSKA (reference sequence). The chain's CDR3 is CSANNRVGVQETQYF.